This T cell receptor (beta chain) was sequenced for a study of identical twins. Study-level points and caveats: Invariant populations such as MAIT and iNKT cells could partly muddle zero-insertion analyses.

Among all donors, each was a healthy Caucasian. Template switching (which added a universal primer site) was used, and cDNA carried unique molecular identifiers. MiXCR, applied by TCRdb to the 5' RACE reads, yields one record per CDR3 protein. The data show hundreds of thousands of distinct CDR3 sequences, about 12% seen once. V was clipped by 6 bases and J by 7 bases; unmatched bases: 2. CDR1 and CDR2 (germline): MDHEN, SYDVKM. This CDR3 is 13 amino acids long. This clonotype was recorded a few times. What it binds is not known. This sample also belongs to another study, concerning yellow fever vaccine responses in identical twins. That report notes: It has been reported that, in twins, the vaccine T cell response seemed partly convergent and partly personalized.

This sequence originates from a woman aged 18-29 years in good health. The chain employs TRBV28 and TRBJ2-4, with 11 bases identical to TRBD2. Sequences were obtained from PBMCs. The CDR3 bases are TGTGCCAGCAGAAGACTAGCGGGGAACATTCAGTACTTC. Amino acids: CASRRLAGNIQYF. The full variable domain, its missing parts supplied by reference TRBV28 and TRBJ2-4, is DVKVTQSSRYLVKRTGEKVFLECVQDMDHENMFWYRQDPGLGLRLIYFSYDVKMKEKGDIPEGYSVSREKKERFSLILESASTNQTSMYLCASRRLAGNIQYFGAGTRLSVL.